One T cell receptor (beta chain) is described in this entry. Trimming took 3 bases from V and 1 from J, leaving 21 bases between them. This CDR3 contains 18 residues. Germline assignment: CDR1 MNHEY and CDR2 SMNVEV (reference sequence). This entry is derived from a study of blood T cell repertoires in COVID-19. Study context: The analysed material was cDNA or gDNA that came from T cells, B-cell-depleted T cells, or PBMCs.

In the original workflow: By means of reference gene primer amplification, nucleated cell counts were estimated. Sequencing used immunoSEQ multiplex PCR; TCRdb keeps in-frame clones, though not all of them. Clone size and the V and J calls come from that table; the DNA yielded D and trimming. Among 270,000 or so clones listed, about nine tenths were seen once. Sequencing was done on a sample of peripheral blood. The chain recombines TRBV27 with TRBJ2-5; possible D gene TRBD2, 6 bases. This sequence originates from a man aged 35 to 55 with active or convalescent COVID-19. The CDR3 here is CASSLIWFGGSGQETQYF. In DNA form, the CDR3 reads TGTGCCAGCAGTTTGATATGGTTTGGAGGGAGTGGCCAAGAGACCCAGTACTTC.